This T cell receptor beta chain was found in a study of T-cell memory formation after mild COVID-19. Across the whole study: Clustering of TCRs was largely donor specific. Whole-study findings and limits: Pre-infection memory contained some responding clones, which suggested that cross-reactive memory had joined.

TCR alpha and TCR beta cDNA libraries carrying sample barcodes and UMIs were produced by 5'RACE using constant-segment primers. TCRdb itself ran the 5' RACE reads through MiXCR, one entry per CDR3 protein. Of about 190,000 distinct CDR3 sequences listed, over 9.5% are singletons. This clonotype was detected a few times. The target antigen is unknown. This CDR3 is 16 amino acids long. In germline, CDR1 is SGHTA, CDR2 FQGNSA. Unmatched junction bases numbered 10, after V lost 4 bases and J lost 4 bases. The chain has TRBV7-2 and TRBJ1-1; 9 bases map to TRBD1. What was sequenced was PBMCs or a T cell subset sorted from them (not recorded which). The sequence came from a man aged 18 to 29 who had mild COVID-19 (a few samples of this study predate the infection). Cell type and time point are not known. The CDR3 region has the DNA TGTGCCAGCAGCTCCCGGGGGACAGGGATCACCACTGAAGCTTTCTTT. Protein product: CASSSRGTGITTEAFF.